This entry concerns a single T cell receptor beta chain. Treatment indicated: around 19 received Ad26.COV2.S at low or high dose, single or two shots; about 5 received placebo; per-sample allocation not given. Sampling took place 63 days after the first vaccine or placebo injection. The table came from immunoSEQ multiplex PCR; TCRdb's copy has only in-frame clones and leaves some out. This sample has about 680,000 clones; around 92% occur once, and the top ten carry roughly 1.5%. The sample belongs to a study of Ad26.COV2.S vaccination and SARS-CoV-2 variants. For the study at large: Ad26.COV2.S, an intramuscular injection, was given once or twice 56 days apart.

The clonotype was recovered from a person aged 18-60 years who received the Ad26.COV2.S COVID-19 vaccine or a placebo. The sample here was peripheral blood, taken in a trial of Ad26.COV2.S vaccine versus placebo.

For the CDR3, the DNA is TGTGCCAGCAGTTACTCAGATGCCTATGGCTACACCTTC. Translated, it gives CASSYSDAYGYTF. The chain combines TRBV6-5 with TRBJ1-2; unclear D gene. The V gene lost 0 bases and the J gene lost 4 bases, with 6 bases spanning the gap. CDR3 size: 13 residues. Germline assignment: CDR1 MNHEY and CDR2 SVGAGI.